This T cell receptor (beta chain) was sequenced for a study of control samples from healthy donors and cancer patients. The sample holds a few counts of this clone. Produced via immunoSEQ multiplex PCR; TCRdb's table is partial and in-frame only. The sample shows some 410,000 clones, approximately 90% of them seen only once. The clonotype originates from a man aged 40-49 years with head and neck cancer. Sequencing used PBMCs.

DNA of the CDR3: TGTGCCAGCAGTATCGGACAGTTGAACACTGAAGCTTTCTTT. Translated: CASSIGQLNTEAFF. The rearrangement joins TRBV28 to TRBJ1-1, with D tentatively TRBD1 (6 bases). In germline, CDR1 is MDHEN, CDR2 SYDVKM. The CDR3 is 14 residues long. The V gene lost 5 bases and the J gene lost 0 bases, with 10 bases spanning the gap. The full variable domain, completed using reference TRBV28 and TRBJ1-1, is DVKVTQSSRYLVKRTGEKVFLECVQDMDHENMFWYRQDPGLGLRLIYFSYDVKMKEKGDIPEGYSVSREKKERFSLILESASTNQTSMYLCASSIGQLNTEAFFGQGTRLTVV.